This TCR beta chain was obtained from a study of blood T cell repertoires in COVID-19. Study at large: The United States, Italy and Spain were the sources of the acute and convalescent COVID-19 samples. Sources were T cells, B-cell-depleted T cells, or PBMCs; the material itself was cDNA or gDNA.

Authors' processing steps: Reference gene primer amplification gave estimated nucleated cell counts. Data came from immunoSEQ multiplex PCR; TCRdb stores just in-frame clones and leaves some out. The V and J calls and clone size were taken over from that table, and D and trimming were inferred from the DNA. The sample includes 88,000 or so clones, approximately 82% of them seen just once. Germline V gives CDR1 KGHSH, CDR2 LQKENI. This CDR3 comprises 16 residues. The J segment lost 4 bases and the V segment lost 4 bases, leaving 8 bases of the junction unmatched. The sequence came from a human donor in a cohort sampled during active COVID-19. Sequencing was done on a sample of peripheral blood. J is TRBJ2-2 and V is TRBV18, with 8 bases matching TRBD2. DNA of the CDR3: TGTGCCAGCTCACAAACGAGCGGGAGTTTCACCGGGGAGCTGTTTTTT. Its translation is CASSQTSGSFTGELFF.